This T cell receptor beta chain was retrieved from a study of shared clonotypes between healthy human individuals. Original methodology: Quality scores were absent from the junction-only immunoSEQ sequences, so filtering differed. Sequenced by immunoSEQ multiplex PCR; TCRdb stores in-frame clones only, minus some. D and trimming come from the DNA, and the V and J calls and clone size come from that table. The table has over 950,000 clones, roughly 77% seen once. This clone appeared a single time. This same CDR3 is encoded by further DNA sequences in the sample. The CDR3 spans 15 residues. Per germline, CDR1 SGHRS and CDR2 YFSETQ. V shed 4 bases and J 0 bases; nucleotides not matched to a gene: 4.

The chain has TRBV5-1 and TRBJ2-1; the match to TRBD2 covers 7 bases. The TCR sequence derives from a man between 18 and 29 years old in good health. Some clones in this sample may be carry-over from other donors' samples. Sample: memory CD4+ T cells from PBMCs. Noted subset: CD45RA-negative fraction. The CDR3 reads CASSSTGGSYNEQFF. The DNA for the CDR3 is TGCGCCAGCAGCAGTACGGGGGGCTCCTACAATGAGCAGTTCTTC.